In its sample, the clone carrying this TCR beta chain was seen a few times. The antigen is unknown. Replicate PCRs run on sorted subsets employed approximately 0.2 ug DNA, 25,000 to 35,000 T cell genomes. Generated by immunoSEQ multiplex PCR, the TCRdb table keeps only in-frame clones and is missing some. Among roughly 1,000,000 clones listed, roughly 74% were seen once. The data are from a study of shared clonotypes between healthy human individuals. Overall study results and limits: Naive subsets typically showed greater estimated richness than memory subsets.

CD4+ cells were split into CD45RA+ naive and CD45RA-negative memory subsets. V was shortened by 2 bases and J by 7 bases, with 9 bases between the two germline ends. The CDR3 spans 13 residues. Germline V gene lookup returns CDR1 MNHEY and CDR2 SVGAGI. The TCR comes from a man aged 18 to 30 in good health. Some clones in this sample may be carry-over from other donors' samples. The gene calls are TRBV6-5 and TRBJ1-5; no definite D call. The sequenced material came from memory CD4+ T cells from PBMCs. Subset noted: CD45RA-negative fraction. CDR3 residues: CASSYGEDQPQHF. The CDR3 DNA follows: TGTGCCAGCAGTTACGGGGAGGACCAGCCCCAGCATTTT.